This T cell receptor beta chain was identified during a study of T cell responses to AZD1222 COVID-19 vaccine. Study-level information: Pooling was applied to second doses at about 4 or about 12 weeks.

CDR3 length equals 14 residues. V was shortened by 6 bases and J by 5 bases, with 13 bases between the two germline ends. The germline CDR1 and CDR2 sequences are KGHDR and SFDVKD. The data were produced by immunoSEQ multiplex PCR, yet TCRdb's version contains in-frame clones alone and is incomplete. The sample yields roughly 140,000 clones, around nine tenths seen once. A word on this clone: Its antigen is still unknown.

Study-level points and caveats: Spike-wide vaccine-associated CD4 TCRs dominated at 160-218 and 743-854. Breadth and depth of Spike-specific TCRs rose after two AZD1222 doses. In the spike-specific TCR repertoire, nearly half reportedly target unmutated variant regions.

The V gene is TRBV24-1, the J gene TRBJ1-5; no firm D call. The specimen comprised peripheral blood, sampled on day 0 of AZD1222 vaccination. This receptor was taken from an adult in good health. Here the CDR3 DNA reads TGTGCCACCAGTTCACACGAGCCCTATCAGCCCCAGCATTTT. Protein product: CATSSHEPYQPQHF.